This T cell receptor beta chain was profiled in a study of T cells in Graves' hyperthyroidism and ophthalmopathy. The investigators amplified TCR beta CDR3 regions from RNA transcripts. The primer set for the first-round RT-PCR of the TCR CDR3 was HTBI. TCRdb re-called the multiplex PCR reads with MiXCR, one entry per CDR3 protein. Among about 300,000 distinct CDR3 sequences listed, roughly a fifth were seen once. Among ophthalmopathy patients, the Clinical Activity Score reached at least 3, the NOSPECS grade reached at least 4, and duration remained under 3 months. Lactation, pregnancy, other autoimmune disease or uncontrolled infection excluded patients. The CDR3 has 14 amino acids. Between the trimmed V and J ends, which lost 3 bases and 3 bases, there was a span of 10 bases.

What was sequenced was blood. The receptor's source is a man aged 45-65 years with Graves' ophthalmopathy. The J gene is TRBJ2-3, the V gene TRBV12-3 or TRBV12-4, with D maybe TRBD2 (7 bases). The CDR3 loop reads CASSFRGATDTQYF. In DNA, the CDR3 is TGTGCCAGCAGTTTCCGGGGGGCAACAGATACGCAGTATTTT.